One T cell receptor beta chain is described in this entry. These data originate in a study of blood T cell repertoires in COVID-19. Study summary: Samples came from the United States, Italy and Spain, spanning acute and convalescent COVID-19. In each case, the material was cDNA or gDNA derived from T cells, B-cell-depleted T cells, or PBMCs.

Method: immunoSEQ multiplex PCR; TCRdb's copy keeps in-frame clones and lacks some. The sample has around 330,000 clones, about 91% seen once. Between the trimmed V and J ends, which lost 5 bases and 4 bases, there was a span of 18 bases. The CDR3 has 16 amino acids. Germline lookup yields CDR1 SEHNR and CDR2 FQNEAQ (reference sequence). One Seattle source followed patients from active infection through their disease course. Specimen: peripheral blood. This chain links TRBV7-9 with TRBJ1-5; D may be TRBD1 (5 bases). This TCR was recovered from a woman aged 30 to 39 with COVID-19, enrolled during active disease. CDR3 in amino acids: CASSPTGQGGNQPQHF. Here the CDR3 DNA reads TGTGCCAGCAGCCCGACCGGGCAGGGAGGAAATCAGCCCCAGCATTTT.